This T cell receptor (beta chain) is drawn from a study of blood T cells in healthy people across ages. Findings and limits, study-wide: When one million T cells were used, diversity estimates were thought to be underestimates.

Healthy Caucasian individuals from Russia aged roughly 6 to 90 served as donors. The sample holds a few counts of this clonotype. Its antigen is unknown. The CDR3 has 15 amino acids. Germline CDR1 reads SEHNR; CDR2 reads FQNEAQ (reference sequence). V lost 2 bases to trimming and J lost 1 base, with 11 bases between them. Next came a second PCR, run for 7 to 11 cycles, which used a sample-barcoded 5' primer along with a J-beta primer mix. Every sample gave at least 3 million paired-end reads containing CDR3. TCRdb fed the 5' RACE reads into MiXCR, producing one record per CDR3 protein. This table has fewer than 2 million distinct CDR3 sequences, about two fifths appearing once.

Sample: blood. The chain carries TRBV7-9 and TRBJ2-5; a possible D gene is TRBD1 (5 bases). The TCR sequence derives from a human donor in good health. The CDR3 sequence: CASSLFETAQETQYF. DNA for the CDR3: TGTGCCAGCAGCTTATTTGAGACAGCCCAAGAGACCCAGTACTTC.